A single sample is the source of the 20 T cell receptor beta chains below, sequenced in a study of CD8+ T cells in alopecia areata. RNA extraction and reverse transcription yielded cDNA as sequencing template. Method: immunoSEQ multiplex PCR; TCRdb's copy keeps in-frame clones and lacks some. The repertoire holds approximately 82,000 clones, with 51% as singletons. Material for sequencing was NKG2D-high CD8+ T cells sorted from blood. These receptors were obtained from a human donor with alopecia areata.

The V and J genes are TRBV10-3 and TRBJ2-7; TRBD1 might be the D (6 bases). V lost 0 bases, J lost 0 bases, and 12 bases lay in between. The CDR3 spans 16 residues. The germline CDR1 and CDR2 sequences are ENHRY and SYGVKD. CDR3 loop: CAISESGAVSSYEQYF. The CDR3 DNA is TGTGCCATCAGTGAGTCGGGGGCGGTGAGCTCCTACGAGCAGTACTTC.

This chain joins TRBV29-1 and TRBJ2-7; D may match TRBD1 or TRBD2 (5 bases each). Per the germline V gene, CDR1 is SQVTM and CDR2 is ANQGSEA. The CDR3 runs 13 residues. V lost 3 bases, J lost 2 bases, and 11 bases lay in between. The CDR3 here is CSVDGGTAYEQYF. DNA for the CDR3: TGCAGCGTTGATGGGGGTACAGCCTACGAGCAGTACTTC.

In its sample, this clone was seen a few times. The rearrangement links TRBV19 to TRBJ2-1; D is uncertain. The CDR3 has 13 residues. Trimming removed 3 bases at V and 10 bases at J, with 13 bases between. Germline V gene data show CDR1 as LNHDA and CDR2 as SQIVND (reference sequence). The CDR3 bases are TGTGCCAGTAGTATGTACGGATATGAGGAGCAGTTCTTC. It specifies CASSMYGYEEQFF.

This clone turned up a few times. The chain is built from TRBV11-2 and TRBJ2-7; D is perhaps TRBD1 (5 bases). Germline CDR1 SGHAT, CDR2 FQNNGV. V was clipped by 4 bases and J by 6 bases, with 16 bases between them. The CDR3 contains 14 residues. The CDR3 bases are TGTGCCAGCAGCTCGACTGGGGCGTCGGGCGAGCAGTACTTC. This codes for CASSSTGASGEQYF.

This clone has a handful of counts. The sample holds other DNA sequences that translate to the same CDR3. J is TRBJ2-6 and V is TRBV28; 7 bases line up with TRBD1. The CDR3 is 20 residues long. The germline gives CDR1 MDHEN, CDR2 SYDVKM. V shed 5 bases and J 2 bases; nucleotides not matched to a gene: 18. DNA for the CDR3: TGTGCCAGCAGTCAACCTTTCGGACAGGAAGGGGTACCTGGGGCCAACGTCCTGACTTTC. It codes for CASSQPFGQEGVPGANVLTF.

Only a few counts were recorded for this clone. The chain uses TRBV7-9 and TRBJ2-7; TRBD2 is a possible D gene (6 bases). Germline-derived CDR1 and CDR2 are SEHNR and FQNEAQ (reference sequence). This CDR3 has 15 residues. Between the trimmed V and J ends, which lost 6 bases and 5 bases, there was a span of 20 bases. The DNA of the CDR3 is TGTGCCAGCAGTTTCGGAGCCGGGACTCTCCACGAGCAGTACTTC. This codes for CASSFGAGTLHEQYF.

This chain joins TRBV27 and TRBJ2-1; D may be TRBD1 (6 bases). Germline V lookup: CDR1 MNHEY, CDR2 SMNVEV (reference sequence). Trimming removed 7 bases from V and 7 bases from J, with 14 bases in between. CDR3 length: 13 amino acids. Here the CDR3 reads CASTRRGFNEQFF. Written as DNA, the CDR3 is TGTGCCAGCACCCGAAGGGGGTTTAATGAGCAGTTCTTC.

This chain uses TRBV20-1 with TRBJ2-3; no firm D call. Germline loops: CDR1 DFQATT, CDR2 SNEGSKA (reference sequence). CDR3 length: 11 residues. CDR3 DNA: TGCAGGCCGGATCAATTGGATACGCAGTATTTT. This encodes CRPDQLDTQYF.

The chain combines TRBV27 with TRBJ2-1; 11 positions agree with TRBD2. The CDR3 runs 15 residues. V was pared by 3 bases and J by 4 bases, with 2 bases of the junction left unmatched. CDR1 is MNHEY and CDR2 is SMNVEV in the germline V gene (reference sequence). DNA of the CDR3: TGTGCCAGCAGTTTTACTAGCGGGGGTTACAATGAGCAGTTCTTC. Protein product: CASSFTSGGYNEQFF.

In DNA form, the CDR3 reads TGCGCCAGCAGCCAAGATCGAATCGGGACCGGGGAGCTGTTTTTT. Its protein product is CASSQDRIGTGELFF. V and J are TRBV4-3 and TRBJ2-2; no clear D. This CDR3 is 15 amino acids long. Trimming left V 0 bases short and J 5 bases short, with 10 bases between. CDR1 and CDR2 (germline): LGHNA, YSLEER.

The table lists this clone with a few counts. This chain joins TRBV10-3 and TRBJ2-1; perhaps TRBD2 as D (6 bases). Germline V gives CDR1 ENHRY, CDR2 SYGVKD. The ends were cut back, 5 bases at V and 5 bases at J, with 13 bases in the middle. This CDR3 region has 14 residues. CDR3 protein: CAISPTWGDNEQFF. The CDR3 coding sequence is TGTGCCATCAGTCCGACATGGGGGGACAATGAGCAGTTCTTC.

This clone was detected only a few times. This chain uses TRBV29-1 with TRBJ2-1; no reliable D call. V was trimmed by 6 bases and J by 0 bases, leaving 12 bases between them. CDR1 SQVTM and CDR2 ANQGSEA come from the germline V gene. The CDR3 length is 14 residues. The CDR3 region is CSVFDTSSYNEQFF. The CDR3 DNA follows: TGCAGCGTCTTTGACACCTCCTCCTACAATGAGCAGTTCTTC.

Only a few counts were recorded for this clone. The chain employs TRBV4-2 and TRBJ2-3, with 7 bases matching TRBD2. With V trimmed by 4 bases and J by 4 bases, 2 bases remained unmatched. Germline assignment: CDR1 LGHNA and CDR2 YNFKEQ. The CDR3 contains 13 residues. The CDR3 DNA reads TGTGCCAGCAGCCGACTAGCTGCAGATACGCAGTATTTT. It specifies CASSRLAADTQYF.

The chain links TRBV5-1 to TRBJ2-5; a weak D match, TRBD1 (6 bases). The CDR3 is 14 amino acids. V dropped 4 bases and J dropped 5 bases, with 15 bases sitting between them. Germline V gene sequence: CDR1 SGHRS, CDR2 YFSETQ. The CDR3 loop reads CASSPRQVEETQYF. For the CDR3, the DNA is TGCGCCAGCAGCCCAAGACAGGTTGAGGAGACCCAGTACTTC.

This clone has just a few counts. The genes are TRBV6-5 and TRBJ2-1; 7 bases are shared with TRBD1. V was clipped by 10 bases and J by 6 bases; unmatched bases: 12. Germline-derived CDR1 and CDR2 are MNHEY and SVGAGI. The CDR3 is 14 residues long. CDR3 protein: CATYDRAGGNEQFF. The DNA of the CDR3 is TGTGCCACCTACGACAGGGCGGGTGGCAATGAGCAGTTCTTC.

Turning to this clone: Other DNA sequences within the sample encode an identical CDR3. V and J are TRBV19 and TRBJ2-7, with D perhaps TRBD1 (6 bases). Germline V lookup: CDR1 LNHDA, CDR2 SQIVND (reference sequence). With 2 bases removed from V and 1 base from J, the gap between germline ends came to 9 bases. The CDR3 extends over 14 amino acids. DNA of the CDR3: TGTGCCAGTAGTATAACAGGGTCATCCTACGAGCAGTACTTC. Translated, it gives CASSITGSSYEQYF.

This clone was counted between two and nine times. The chain has TRBV7-2 and TRBJ2-5; 8 bases agree with TRBD1. CDR1 is SGHTA, CDR2 FQGNSA, per germline. J gave up 5 bases and V 4 bases, and 6 bases lay outside the gene matches. The CDR3 has 14 amino acids. The CDR3 loop is CASSWDRSWETQYF. CDR3 nucleotides: TGTGCCAGCAGCTGGGACAGGTCTTGGGAGACCCAGTACTTC.

The chain joins TRBV21-1 to TRBJ1-5. TRBV21-1 is described as a pseudogene. CDR3 length: 17 amino acids. The CDR3 nucleotides are TGTGCCAGCAGCAAAAGAGGGGGGCAGAGAGGCAATCAGCCCCAGCATTTT. Protein sequence: CASSKRGGQRGNQPQHF.

This clone showed up just once. This rearrangement joins TRBV6-5 to TRBJ1-2; TRBD1 is a possible D gene (5 bases). In germline, CDR1 is MNHEY, CDR2 SVGAGI. V lost 2 bases and J 4 bases, leaving 11 bases between the germline ends. The CDR3 is 14 amino acids. CDR3 bases: TGTGCCAGCAGTTACCTTGACAGCGGCTATGGCTACACCTTC. Translation: CASSYLDSGYGYTF.

The rearrangement uses TRBV27 and TRBJ1-4; no clear D gene. The V end lost 7 bases, the J end lost 11 bases, and 20 bases lay between the germline ends. The CDR3 consists of 14 residues. The germline CDR1 and CDR2 sequences are MNHEY and SMNVEV (reference sequence). The CDR3 region has the DNA TGTGCCAGCAAAATGGGCAGCCGAATGAAGAAACTGTTTTTT. It is translated as CASKMGSRMKKLFF.